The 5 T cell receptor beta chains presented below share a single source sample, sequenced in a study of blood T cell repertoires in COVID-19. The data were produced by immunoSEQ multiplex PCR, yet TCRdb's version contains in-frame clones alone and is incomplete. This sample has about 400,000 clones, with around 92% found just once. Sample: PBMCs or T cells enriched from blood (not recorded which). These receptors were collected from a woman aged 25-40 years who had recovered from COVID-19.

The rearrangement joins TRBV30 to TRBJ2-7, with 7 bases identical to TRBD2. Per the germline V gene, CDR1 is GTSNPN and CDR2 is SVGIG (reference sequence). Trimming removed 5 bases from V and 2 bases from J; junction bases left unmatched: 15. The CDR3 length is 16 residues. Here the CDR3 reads CAWGPLGWEGTYEQYF. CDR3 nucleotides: TGTGCCTGGGGCCCGCTGGGGTGGGAGGGGACCTACGAGCAGTACTTC. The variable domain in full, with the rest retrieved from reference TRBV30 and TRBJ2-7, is SQTIHQWPATLVQPVGSPLSLECTVEGTSNPNLYWYRQAAGRGLQLLFYSVGIGQISSEVPQNLSASRPQDRQFILSSKKLLLSDSGFYLCAWGPLGWEGTYEQYFGPGTRLTVT.

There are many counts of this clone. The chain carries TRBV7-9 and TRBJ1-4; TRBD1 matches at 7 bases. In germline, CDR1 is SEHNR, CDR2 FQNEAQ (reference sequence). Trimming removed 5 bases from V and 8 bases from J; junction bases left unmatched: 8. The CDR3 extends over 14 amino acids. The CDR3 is CASSPTGEGEKLFF. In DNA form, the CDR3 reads TGTGCCAGCAGCCCTACAGGGGAAGGGGAAAAACTGTTTTTT.

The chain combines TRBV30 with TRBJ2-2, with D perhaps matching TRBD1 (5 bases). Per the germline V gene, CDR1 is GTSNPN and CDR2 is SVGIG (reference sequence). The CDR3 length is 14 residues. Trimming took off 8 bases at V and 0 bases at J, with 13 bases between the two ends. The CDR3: CARKDTANTGELFF. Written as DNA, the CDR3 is TGTGCCCGAAAGGACACCGCGAACACCGGGGAGCTGTTTTTT.

The CDR3 sequence is CASSLGGRFGEAFF. DNA of the CDR3: TGTGCCAGCAGCTTAGGAGGGAGATTCGGTGAAGCTTTCTTT. The chain joins TRBV13 to TRBJ1-1; D unclear. The CDR3 extends over 14 amino acids. CDR1 is PRHDT and CDR2 is FYEKMQ in the germline V gene (reference sequence). Trimming removed 0 bases from V and 7 bases from J, with 12 bases in between.

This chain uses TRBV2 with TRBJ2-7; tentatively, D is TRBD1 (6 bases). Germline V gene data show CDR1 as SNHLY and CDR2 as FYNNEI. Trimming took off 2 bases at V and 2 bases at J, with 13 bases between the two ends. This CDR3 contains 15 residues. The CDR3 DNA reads TGTGCCAGCAGTGAAAATACAGGGAGAACCTACGAGCAGTACTTC. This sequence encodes CASSENTGRTYEQYF.